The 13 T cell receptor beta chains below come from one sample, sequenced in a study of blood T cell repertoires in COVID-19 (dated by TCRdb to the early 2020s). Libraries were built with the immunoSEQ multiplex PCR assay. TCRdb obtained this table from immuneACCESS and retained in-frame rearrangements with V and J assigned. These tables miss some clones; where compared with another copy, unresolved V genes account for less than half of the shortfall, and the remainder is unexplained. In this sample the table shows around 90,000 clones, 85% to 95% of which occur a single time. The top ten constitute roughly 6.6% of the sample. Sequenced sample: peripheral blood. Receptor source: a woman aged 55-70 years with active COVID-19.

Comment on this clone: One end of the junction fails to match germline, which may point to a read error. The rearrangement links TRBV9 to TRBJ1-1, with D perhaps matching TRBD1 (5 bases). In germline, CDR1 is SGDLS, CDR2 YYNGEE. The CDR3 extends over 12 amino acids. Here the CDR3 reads CASSVYGGEVFF. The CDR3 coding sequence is TGTGCCAGCAGCGTATATGGGGGGGAAGTTTTCTTT.

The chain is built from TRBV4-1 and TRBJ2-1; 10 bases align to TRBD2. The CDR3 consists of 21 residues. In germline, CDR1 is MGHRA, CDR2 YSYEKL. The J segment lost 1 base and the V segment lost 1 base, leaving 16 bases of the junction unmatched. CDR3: CASSQVGQAGGPGRSYNEQFF. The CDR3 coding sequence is TGCGCCAGCAGCCAAGTAGGACAAGCGGGAGGGCCGGGCAGGTCCTACAATGAGCAGTTCTTC.

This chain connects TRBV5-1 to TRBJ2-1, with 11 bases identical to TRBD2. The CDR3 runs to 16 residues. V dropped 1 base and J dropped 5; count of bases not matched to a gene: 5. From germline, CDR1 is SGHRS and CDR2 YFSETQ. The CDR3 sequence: CASSLPSSGGHNEQFF. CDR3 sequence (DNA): TGCGCCAGCAGCTTGCCCTCTAGCGGGGGGCACAATGAGCAGTTCTTC. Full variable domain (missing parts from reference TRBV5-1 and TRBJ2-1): KAGVTQTPRYLIKTRGQQVTLSCSPISGHRSVSWYQQTPGQGLQFLFEYFSETQRNKGNFPGRFSGRQFSNSRSEMNVSTLELGDSALYLCASSLPSSGGHNEQFFGPGTRLTVL.

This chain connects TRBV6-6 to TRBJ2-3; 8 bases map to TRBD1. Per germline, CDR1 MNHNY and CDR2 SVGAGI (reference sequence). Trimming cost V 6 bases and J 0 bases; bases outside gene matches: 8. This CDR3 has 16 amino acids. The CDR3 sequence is CASRDRAGTSTDTQYF. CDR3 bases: TGTGCCAGCAGGGACAGGGCTGGGACAAGCACAGATACGCAGTATTTT.

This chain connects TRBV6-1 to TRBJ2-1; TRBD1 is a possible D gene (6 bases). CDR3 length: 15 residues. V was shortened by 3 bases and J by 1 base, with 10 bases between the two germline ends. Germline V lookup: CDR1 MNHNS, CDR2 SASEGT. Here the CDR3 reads CASSDGQSSYNEQFF. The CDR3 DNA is TGTGCCAGCAGTGATGGACAGTCATCCTACAATGAGCAGTTCTTC.

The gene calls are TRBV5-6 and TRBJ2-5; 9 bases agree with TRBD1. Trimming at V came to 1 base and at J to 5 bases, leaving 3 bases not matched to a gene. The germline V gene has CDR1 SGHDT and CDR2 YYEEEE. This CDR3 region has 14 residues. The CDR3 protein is CASSLTGQGETQYF. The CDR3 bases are TGTGCCAGCAGCTTGACTGGACAGGGGGAGACCCAGTACTTC.

CDR3 sequence: CASRATGQGGFDEQFF. For the CDR3, the DNA is TGTGCCAGTAGAGCAACCGGACAGGGCGGGTTCGATGAGCAGTTCTTC. The chain recombines TRBV19 with TRBJ2-1; 8 bases line up with TRBD1. The CDR3 loop spans 16 amino acids. V dropped 6 bases and J dropped 8; count of bases not matched to a gene: 15. CDR1 is LNHDA and CDR2 is SQIVND in the germline V gene (reference sequence).

The CDR3 protein is CASSLGAVGGYGYTF. The CDR3 DNA sequence: TGTGCCAGCAGCTTGGGGGCGGTCGGGGGCTATGGCTACACCTTC. V gene TRBV5-4 combines with J gene TRBJ1-2; D is possibly TRBD1 (5 bases). Germline V gene data show CDR1 as SGHNT and CDR2 as YYREEE (reference sequence). V was clipped by 0 bases and J by 4 bases, with 13 bases between them. This CDR3 has 15 amino acids.

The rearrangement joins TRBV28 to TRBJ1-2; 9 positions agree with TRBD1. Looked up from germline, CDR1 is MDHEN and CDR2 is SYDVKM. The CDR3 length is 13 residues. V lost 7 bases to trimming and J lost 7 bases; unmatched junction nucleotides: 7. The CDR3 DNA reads TGTGCCAGCATCCGGACAGGGGAGGGTGGCTACACCTTC. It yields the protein CASIRTGEGGYTF.

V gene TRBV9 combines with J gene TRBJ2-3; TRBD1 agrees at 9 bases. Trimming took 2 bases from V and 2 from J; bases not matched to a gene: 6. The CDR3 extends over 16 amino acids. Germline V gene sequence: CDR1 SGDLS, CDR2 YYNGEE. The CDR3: CASSVGTGSDTDTQYF. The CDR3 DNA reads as TGTGCCAGCAGCGTGGGGACAGGGTCAGACACAGATACGCAGTATTTT.

CDR3 DNA sequence: TGTGCCAGCAGCTGGGGCAGGGGGCCAAGTCAGCCCCAGCATTTT. This gives the protein CASSWGRGPSQPQHF. V gene TRBV11-2 combines with J gene TRBJ1-5, with 8 bases fitting TRBD1. Germline V gene lookup returns CDR1 SGHAT and CDR2 FQNNGV. The J segment lost 6 bases and the V segment lost 4 bases, leaving 8 bases of the junction unmatched. The CDR3 has 15 amino acids.

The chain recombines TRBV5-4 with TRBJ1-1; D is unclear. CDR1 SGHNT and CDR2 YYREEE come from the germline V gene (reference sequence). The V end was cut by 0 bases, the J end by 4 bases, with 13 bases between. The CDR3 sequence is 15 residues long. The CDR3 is CASSLVRQLRTEAFF. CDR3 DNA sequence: TGTGCCAGCAGCTTGGTCAGGCAGCTCCGCACTGAAGCTTTCTTT.

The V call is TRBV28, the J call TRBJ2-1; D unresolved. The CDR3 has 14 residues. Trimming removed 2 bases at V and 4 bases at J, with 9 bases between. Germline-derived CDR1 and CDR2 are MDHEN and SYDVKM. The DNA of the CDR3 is TGTGCCAGCAGTTTAAAGACTGGGTACAATGAGCAGTTCTTC. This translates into CASSLKTGYNEQFF.